The T cell receptor (beta chain) under discussion was sequenced for a study of CD8+CD57+ T cells in acquired aplastic anemia. About the study: Sorted CD4+ and CD8+ cells yielded DNA averaging approximately 3.5 ug.

Whoever was chosen for sequencing had shown CD8+CD57+ cell expansion by flow cytometry. Profiling of TCR beta VDJ combinations and CDR3 sequences used genomic DNA as template. TCRdb reprocessed the reads via MiXCR and lists one record per CDR3 protein. The data contain about 470,000 distinct CDR3 sequences, 25% to 40% of them singletons. Per germline, CDR1 SGHRS and CDR2 YFSETQ. This CDR3 comprises 16 residues. V was clipped by 1 base and J by 2 bases; unmatched bases: 4. The sequence was collected from a human donor with aplastic anemia. The rearrangement uses TRBV5-1 and TRBJ2-1, with 9 bases lining up with TRBD1. Source material: sorted CD4+, CD8+, or CD8+CD57+ T cells (not recorded which) from PBMCs. The CDR3 here is CASSLLRDRAYNEQFF. As DNA, the CDR3 is TGCGCCAGCAGCTTGCTCCGGGACAGGGCCTACAATGAGCAGTTCTTC.